This TCR beta chain was found in a study of identical twins. A universal primer site was created by template switching, with the cDNA bearing unique molecular identifiers. MiXCR, applied by TCRdb to the 5' RACE reads, yields one record per CDR3 protein. The profile covers about 240,000 distinct CDR3 sequences, with over 9.5% appearing a single time and approximately 11% taken by the ten largest. With regard to this clonotype: No antigen is known for it.

Study conclusions and caveats: Conclusions rested on cross-sectional statistics rather than following the same donors.

This CDR3 is built from 14 residues. Input material: memory T cells sorted from blood. The gene calls are TRBV21-1 and TRBJ1-4. TRBV21-1 is a documented pseudogene. This clonotype was sampled from a man aged 45-65 years in good health. CDR3 bases: TGTGCCAGCAGTAACAGGACAACTAATGAAAAACTGTTTTTT. Translating gives CASSNRTTNEKLFF.